Each of the 28 T cell receptor beta chains below was sequenced from the same sample in a study of OX40 agonist ivuxolimab in advanced cancers. The data were produced by immunoSEQ multiplex PCR, yet TCRdb's version contains in-frame clones alone and is incomplete. The data show around 98,000 clones, about 83% seen once. This specimen consisted of CD4+ or CD8+ T cells sorted from blood, obtained in a trial of the OX40 agonist ivuxolimab. These receptors were obtained from an adult with an advanced solid tumor such as melanoma, head and neck, liver or kidney cancer.

This clone appeared a single time. CDR3 residues: CASSSVLIGSGGEKLFF. DNA for the CDR3: TGCGCCAGCAGTTCCGTCTTAATAGGCAGTGGGGGTGAAAAACTGTTTTTT. This chain links TRBV5-1 with TRBJ1-4; D perhaps matches TRBD1 (5 bases). The germline V gene encodes CDR1 SGHRS and CDR2 YFSETQ. V was pared by 5 bases and J by 7 bases, with 24 bases between. CDR3 length: 17 amino acids.

Here the CDR3 DNA reads TGCGCCAGCAGCTTGTTCGCTGTCCGGGGGGGCGAAAAACTGTTTTTT. Its protein is CASSLFAVRGGEKLFF. The chain links TRBV5-1 to TRBJ1-4; TRBD1 is a possible D gene (6 bases). The V end lost 1 base, the J end lost 8 bases, and 18 bases lay between the germline ends. The CDR3 extends over 16 amino acids. Germline CDR1 reads SGHRS; CDR2 reads YFSETQ.

This chain uses TRBV28 with TRBJ1-2, with 7 bases that match TRBD1. V lost 3 bases, J lost 4 bases, and 5 bases stayed unmatched. Germline V CDR1 and CDR2: MDHEN, SYDVKM. The CDR3 length is 14 residues. Here the CDR3 reads CASSFGGQFYGYTF. For the CDR3, the DNA is TGTGCCAGCAGTTTTGGGGGACAGTTCTATGGCTACACCTTC.

As DNA, the CDR3 is TGTGCCAGCAGGAAAGAGGGGGGGGTGAACACTGAAGCTTTCTTT. It is translated as CASRKEGGVNTEAFF. The genes are TRBV5-4 and TRBJ1-1, with D possibly being TRBD1 (6 bases). V dropped 5 bases and J dropped 0 bases, with 14 bases sitting between them. Germline V CDR1 and CDR2: SGHNT, YYREEE (reference sequence). CDR3 size: 15 residues.

The chain is built from TRBV7-2 and TRBJ2-7; D is perhaps TRBD2 (6 bases). V was pared by 6 bases and J by 6 bases, with 18 bases between. The CDR3 runs to 14 residues. Germline V gene lookup returns CDR1 SGHTA and CDR2 FQGNSA. The CDR3 DNA is TGTGCCAGCAGACCTACTAGCAACGGGGGCGAGCAGTACTTC. It translates to CASRPTSNGGEQYF.

This clone was seen a single time. The gene calls are TRBV6-6 and TRBJ2-1; TRBD1 aligns across 7 bases. The germline CDR1 and CDR2 sequences are MNHNY and SVGAGI (reference sequence). The CDR3 loop spans 13 amino acids. Trimming cost V 9 bases and J 8 bases; bases outside gene matches: 10. Here the CDR3 reads CASKTEQGHEQFF. The CDR3 bases are TGTGCCAGTAAGACAGAACAGGGGCATGAGCAGTTCTTC.

The gene calls are TRBV9 and TRBJ1-1; no clear D. This CDR3 spans 15 amino acids. V was trimmed by 5 bases and J by 2 bases, leaving 16 bases between them. CDR1 and CDR2 from the germline V gene are SGDLS and YYNGEE. As DNA, the CDR3 is TGTGCCAGCAGAGCTACTGGACGGGCAAACACTGAAGCTTTCTTT. The encoded protein is CASRATGRANTEAFF.

This chain uses TRBV29-1 with TRBJ2-2; D gene ambiguous. V lost 7 bases and J 7 bases, leaving 19 bases between the germline ends. Germline CDR1 reads SQVTM; CDR2 reads ANQGSEA. CDR3 length: 14 residues. The CDR3 is CSATRSVTSGELFF. The DNA for the CDR3 is TGCAGCGCCACGAGGTCAGTTACGAGCGGGGAGCTGTTTTTT.

J is TRBJ1-2 and V is TRBV6-1, with 9 positions matching TRBD1. V lost 6 bases and J lost 4; bases outside the gene matches: 9. CDR3 length: 15 residues. Germline CDR1 reads MNHNS; CDR2 reads SASEGT. CDR3 residues: CASSDSGTGLYGYTF. The CDR3 coding sequence is TGTGCCAGCAGCGACTCCGGGACAGGGCTCTATGGCTACACCTTC.

This chain joins TRBV6-5 and TRBJ1-1, with a possible D match to TRBD1 (5 bases). Germline lookup yields CDR1 MNHEY and CDR2 SVGAGI. Deletions cut 2 bases from V and 2 bases from J, with 9 bases between. CDR3 length: 14 residues. The CDR3 DNA reads TGTGCCAGCAGTTACCGGGGCAGTAACACTGAAGCTTTCTTT. This translates into CASSYRGSNTEAFF.

The chain links TRBV4-3 to TRBJ2-3; D not certain. This CDR3 has 14 residues. Trimming took 1 base from V and 2 from J, leaving 7 bases between them. The germline V gene encodes CDR1 LGHNA and CDR2 YSLEER. The CDR3: CASSQAASTDTQYF. The DNA of the CDR3 is TGCGCCAGCAGCCAAGCGGCTTCCACAGATACGCAGTATTTT.

The chain is built from TRBV28 and TRBJ1-4, with D perhaps matching TRBD1 (5 bases). The CDR3 is 15 amino acids. Per the germline V gene, CDR1 is MDHEN and CDR2 is SYDVKM. V was clipped by 5 bases and J by 8 bases, with 18 bases between them. Here the CDR3 DNA reads TGTGCCAGCAGTGCAACCGGACAACGGCGGGAAAAACTGTTTTTT. Amino acid sequence: CASSATGQRREKLFF.

The chain recombines TRBV15 with TRBJ1-4; D is unclear. V was trimmed by 6 bases and J by 8 bases, leaving 16 bases between them. This CDR3 region has 14 residues. The V gene's germline CDR1 is LNHNV and CDR2 YYDKDF (reference sequence). The DNA for the CDR3 is TGTGCCACCAGAAGTACCGGGTTTCGGGAAAAACTGTTTTTT. Amino acid sequence: CATRSTGFREKLFF.

Of note for this clone: A read error may account for a junction end that differs from germline. The chain is built from TRBV6-4 and TRBJ2-2, with TRBD1 as a possible D gene (5 bases). CDR3 length: 14 residues. Per the germline V gene, CDR1 is MRHNA and CDR2 is SNTAGT. The DNA of the CDR3 is TGTGCCAGCAGTGTTTCAGGGAACGCCGGGGAGCTGTTTTTT. The encoded protein is CASSVSGNAGELFF.

The J gene is TRBJ2-7, the V gene TRBV19; TRBD1 aligns across 8 bases. CDR1 is LNHDA, CDR2 SQIVND, per germline (reference sequence). The CDR3 is 15 residues long. The V segment lost 8 bases and the J segment 3 bases; nucleotides outside the gene matches: 12. In DNA form, the CDR3 reads TGTGCCAGTCAAAGAGGACAGGGAGTCTACTACGAGCAGTACTTC. Its translation: CASQRGQGVYYEQYF.

The V and J genes are TRBV7-2 and TRBJ1-2; D is ambiguous. V was shortened by 0 bases and J by 2 bases, with 4 bases between the two germline ends. The germline CDR1 and CDR2 sequences are SGHTA and FQGNSA. This CDR3 region has 13 residues. This CDR3 reads CASSLATNYGYTF. The CDR3 DNA is TGTGCCAGCAGCTTAGCGACAAACTATGGCTACACCTTC. Variable domain in full (rest from reference TRBV7-2 and TRBJ1-2): GAGVSQSPSNKVTEKGKDVELRCDPISGHTALYWYRQSLGQGLEFLIYFQGNSAPDKSGLPSDRFSAERTGGSVSTLTIQRTQQEDSAVYLCASSLATNYGYTFGSGTRLTVV.

This chain links TRBV7-9 with TRBJ2-2; TRBD1 or TRBD2 may be the D gene (6 bases each). Per germline, CDR1 SEHNR and CDR2 FQNEAQ (reference sequence). The CDR3 sequence is 14 residues long. V was clipped by 4 bases and J by 3 bases, with 9 bases between them. The CDR3 protein is CASSWGADTGELFF. The CDR3 bases are TGTGCCAGCAGCTGGGGGGCCGACACCGGGGAGCTGTTTTTT.

This chain connects TRBV6-5 to TRBJ2-3, with D uncertain. Per germline, CDR1 MNHEY and CDR2 SVGAGI. V shed 2 bases and J shed 2 bases, with 2 bases lying between them. CDR3 length: 12 amino acids. CDR3 loop: CASSYPTDTQYF. The CDR3 DNA is TGTGCCAGCAGTTACCCCACAGATACGCAGTATTTT.

The V and J genes are TRBV2 and TRBJ2-3; D unresolved. Trimming left V 4 bases short and J 0 bases short, with 8 bases between. CDR3 length: 14 residues. Germline CDR1 and CDR2: SNHLY and FYNNEI. As DNA, the CDR3 is TGTGCCAGCAGTGCCCTGGCTAGCACAGATACGCAGTATTTT. Translation gives CASSALASTDTQYF.

The chain combines TRBV7-9 with TRBJ2-2, with 10 bases identical to TRBD1. With 3 bases clipped from V and 7 bases from J, the junction kept 14 bases outside the gene matches. This CDR3 has 18 residues. Germline V gene data show CDR1 as SEHNR and CDR2 as FQNEAQ (reference sequence). The CDR3 DNA is TGTGCCAGCAGCTTGGTCCTCGTGGGACAGGGGCAAAACGGGGAGCTGTTTTTT. It translates to CASSLVLVGQGQNGELFF.

V and J are TRBV28 and TRBJ2-2; D is undetermined. This CDR3 is built from 15 residues. Trimming shortened V by 4 bases and J by 1 base, and 10 bases separated the two germline ends. Germline CDR1 and CDR2: MDHEN and SYDVKM. The CDR3 loop is CASSSTVENTGELFF. DNA of the CDR3: TGTGCCAGCAGTTCCACCGTAGAGAACACCGGGGAGCTGTTTTTT.

The rearrangement joins TRBV4-3 to TRBJ1-6, with TRBD1 as a possible D gene (6 bases). This CDR3 is 15 amino acids long. CDR1 and CDR2 (germline): LGHNA, YSLEER. The germline V and J ends were trimmed by 1 base and 5 bases, with 9 bases remaining between them. The DNA of the CDR3 is TGCGCCAGCAGCCAAGTGACAGGAGATAATTCACCCCTCCACTTT. This sequence encodes CASSQVTGDNSPLHF.

The chain combines TRBV5-4 with TRBJ1-1; D is possibly TRBD1 (5 bases). This CDR3 has 11 residues. Trimming left V 1 base short and J 7 bases short, with 5 bases between. Germline lookup yields CDR1 SGHNT and CDR2 YYREEE (reference sequence). CDR3 in DNA: TGTGCCAGCAGCTTGAGGGGTGAAGCTTTCTTT. As protein: CASSLRGEAFF.

This chain links TRBV5-4 with TRBJ1-3; a possible D gene is TRBD1 (5 bases). This CDR3 comprises 16 residues. In germline, CDR1 is SGHNT, CDR2 YYREEE (reference sequence). Trimming removed 4 bases from V and 0 bases from J, with 14 bases in between. CDR3 amino acids: CASSLTGTLSGNTIYF. For the CDR3, the DNA is TGTGCCAGCAGCCTCACAGGAACCCTCTCTGGAAACACCATATATTTT.

This sequence joins TRBV6-1 and TRBJ1-1; 8 nucleotides match TRBD1. The CDR3 is made up of 14 amino acids. Trimming at V came to 7 bases and at J to 4 bases, leaving 8 bases not matched to a gene. The V gene's germline CDR1 is MNHNS and CDR2 SASEGT. The CDR3 protein is CASMLEGTGTEAFF. CDR3 DNA sequence: TGTGCCAGCATGTTGGAGGGGACAGGCACTGAAGCTTTCTTT.

This chain links TRBV6-6 with TRBJ1-4, with D possibly matching TRBD1 (5 bases). Trimming left V 7 bases short and J 8 bases short, with 20 bases between. Germline CDR1 reads MNHNY; CDR2 reads SVGAGI (reference sequence). The CDR3 contains 15 residues. The CDR3 bases are TGTGCCAGCATTAGAGATGAAGGGGTAGGCGAAAAACTGTTTTTT. Translation gives CASIRDEGVGEKLFF.

V and J are TRBV5-1 and TRBJ2-5, with 7 nucleotides matching TRBD2. The V segment lost 4 bases and the J segment 3 bases; nucleotides outside the gene matches: 3. CDR1 and CDR2 (germline): SGHRS, YFSETQ. This CDR3 spans 13 amino acids. The CDR3 nucleotides read TGCGCCAGCAGCCCCGGGGGGAAAGAGACCCAGTACTTC. Translation gives CASSPGGKETQYF.

This CDR3 is CASSIVVLGREGTDTQYF. DNA of the CDR3: TGTGCCAGTAGTATAGTAGTATTGGGCAGGGAAGGGACAGATACGCAGTATTTT. The genes are TRBV19 and TRBJ2-3; D is perhaps TRBD1 (5 bases). Germline CDR1 and CDR2: LNHDA and SQIVND (reference sequence). The V end lost 1 base, the J end lost 3 bases, and 20 bases lay between the germline ends. CDR3 length: 18 amino acids.